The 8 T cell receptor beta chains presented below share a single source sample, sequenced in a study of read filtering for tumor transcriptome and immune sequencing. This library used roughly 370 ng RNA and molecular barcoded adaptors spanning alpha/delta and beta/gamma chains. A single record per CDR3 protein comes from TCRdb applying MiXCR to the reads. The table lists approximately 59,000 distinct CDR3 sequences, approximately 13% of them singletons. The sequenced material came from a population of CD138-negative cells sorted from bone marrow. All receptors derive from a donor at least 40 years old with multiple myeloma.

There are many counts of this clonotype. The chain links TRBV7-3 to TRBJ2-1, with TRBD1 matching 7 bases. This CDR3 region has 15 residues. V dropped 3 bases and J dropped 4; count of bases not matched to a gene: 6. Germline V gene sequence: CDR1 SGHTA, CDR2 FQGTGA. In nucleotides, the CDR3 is TGTGCCAGCAGCTTCGACAGGGACCTTTACAATGAGCAGTTCTTC. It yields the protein CASSFDRDLYNEQFF.

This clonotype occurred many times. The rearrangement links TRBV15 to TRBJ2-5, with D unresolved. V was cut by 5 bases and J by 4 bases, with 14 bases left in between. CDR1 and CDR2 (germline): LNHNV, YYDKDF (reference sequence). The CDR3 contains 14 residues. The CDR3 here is CATSLSHTVETQYF. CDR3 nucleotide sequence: TGTGCCACCAGCCTGTCCCACACCGTAGAGACCCAGTACTTC.

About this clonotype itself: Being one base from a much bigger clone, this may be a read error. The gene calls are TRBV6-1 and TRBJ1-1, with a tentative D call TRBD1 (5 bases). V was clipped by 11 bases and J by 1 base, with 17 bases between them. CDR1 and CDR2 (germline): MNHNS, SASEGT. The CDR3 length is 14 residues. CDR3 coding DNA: TGTGCCTGCCACGAGGGGATCAGGAACACTGAAGCTTTCTTT. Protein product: CACHEGIRNTEAFF.

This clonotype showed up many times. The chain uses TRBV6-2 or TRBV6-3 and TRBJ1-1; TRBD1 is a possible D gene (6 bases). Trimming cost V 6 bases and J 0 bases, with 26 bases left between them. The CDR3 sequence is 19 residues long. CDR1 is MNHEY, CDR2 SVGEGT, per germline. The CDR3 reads CASRLITGTPNHMNTEAFF. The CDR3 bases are TGTGCCAGCAGACTTATTACCGGGACACCTAACCACATGAACACTGAAGCTTTCTTT.

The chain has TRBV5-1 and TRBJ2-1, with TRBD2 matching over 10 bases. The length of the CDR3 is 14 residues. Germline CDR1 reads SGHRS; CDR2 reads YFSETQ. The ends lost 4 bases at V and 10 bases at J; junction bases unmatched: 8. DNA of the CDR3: TGCGCCAGCAGCAGAGAAGCGGGGGGGCGGGAGCAGTTCTTC. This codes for CASSREAGGREQFF.

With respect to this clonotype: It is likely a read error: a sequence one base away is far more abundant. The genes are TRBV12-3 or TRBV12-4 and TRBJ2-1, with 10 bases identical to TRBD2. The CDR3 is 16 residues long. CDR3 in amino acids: CASGLASGGPHNEQSF. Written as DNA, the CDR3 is TGTGCCAGCGGTCTTGCTAGCGGGGGCCCGCACAATGAGCAGTCCTTC.

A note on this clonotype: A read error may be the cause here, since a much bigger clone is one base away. For the CDR3, the DNA is TGTGCCAGTAGAGGGATTAGCAGTTCCTACAATGAGCAGTTCTTC. Translated, it gives CASRGISSSYNEQFF. The chain joins TRBV19 to TRBJ2-1; D unresolved. Germline V lookup: CDR1 LNHDA, CDR2 SQIVND (reference sequence). Trimming cost V 6 bases and J 1 base, with 13 bases left between them. The CDR3 is made up of 15 amino acids. The whole variable domain, remainder taken from reference TRBV19 and TRBJ2-1, is DGGITQSPKYLFRKEGQNVTLSCEQNLNHDAMYWYRQDPGQGLRLIYYSQIVNDFQKGDIAEGYSVSREKKESFPLTVTSAQKNPTAFYLCASRGISSSYNEQFFGPGTRLTVL.

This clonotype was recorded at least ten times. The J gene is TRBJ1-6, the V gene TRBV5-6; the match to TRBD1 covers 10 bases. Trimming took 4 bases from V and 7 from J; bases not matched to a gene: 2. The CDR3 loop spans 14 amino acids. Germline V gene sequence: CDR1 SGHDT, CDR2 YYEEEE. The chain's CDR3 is CASSRGQGNSPLHF. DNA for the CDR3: TGTGCCAGCAGCAGGGGACAGGGGAATTCACCCCTCCACTTT. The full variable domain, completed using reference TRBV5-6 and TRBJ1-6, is DAGVTQSPTHLIKTRGQQVTLRCSPKSGHDTVSWYQQALGQGPQFIFQYYEEEERQRGNFPDRFSGHQFPNYSSELNVNALLLGDSALYLCASSRGQGNSPLHFGNGTRLTVT.